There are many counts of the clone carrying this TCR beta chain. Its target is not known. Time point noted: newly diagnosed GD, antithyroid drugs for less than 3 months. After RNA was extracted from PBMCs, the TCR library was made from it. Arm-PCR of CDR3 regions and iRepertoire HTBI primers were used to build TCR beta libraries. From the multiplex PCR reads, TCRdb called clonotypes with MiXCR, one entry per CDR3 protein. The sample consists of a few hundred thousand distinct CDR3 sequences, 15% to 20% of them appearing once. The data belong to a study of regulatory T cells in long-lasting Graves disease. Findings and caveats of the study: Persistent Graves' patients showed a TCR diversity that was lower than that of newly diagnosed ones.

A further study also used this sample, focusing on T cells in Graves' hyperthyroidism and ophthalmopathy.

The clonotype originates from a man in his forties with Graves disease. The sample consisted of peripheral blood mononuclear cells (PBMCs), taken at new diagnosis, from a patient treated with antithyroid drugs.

CDR3 in amino acids: CASSLNNEQFF. Here the CDR3 DNA reads TGTGCCAGCAGCTTAAACAATGAGCAGTTCTTC. The chain employs TRBV11-3 and TRBJ2-1; D not resolved. V was pared by 2 bases and J by 5 bases, with 1 base between. Germline lookup yields CDR1 SGHNT and CDR2 YENEEA. The CDR3 runs to 11 residues.